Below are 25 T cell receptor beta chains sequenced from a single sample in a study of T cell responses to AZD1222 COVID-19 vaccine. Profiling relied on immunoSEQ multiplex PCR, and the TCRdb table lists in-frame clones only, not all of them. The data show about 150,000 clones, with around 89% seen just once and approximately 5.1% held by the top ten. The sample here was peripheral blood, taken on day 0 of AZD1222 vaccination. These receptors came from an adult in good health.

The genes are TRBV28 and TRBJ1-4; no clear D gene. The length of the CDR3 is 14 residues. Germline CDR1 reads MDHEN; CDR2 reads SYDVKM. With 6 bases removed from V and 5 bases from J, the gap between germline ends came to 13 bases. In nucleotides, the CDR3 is TGTGCCAGCAGGGAGGCCGGCGGGAATGAAAAACTGTTTTTT. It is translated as CASREAGGNEKLFF.

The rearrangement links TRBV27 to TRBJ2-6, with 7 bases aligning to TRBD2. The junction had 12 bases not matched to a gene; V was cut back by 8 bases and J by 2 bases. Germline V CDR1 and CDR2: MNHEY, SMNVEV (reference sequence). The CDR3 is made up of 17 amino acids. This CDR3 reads CASGRVLALAGANVLTF. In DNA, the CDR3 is TGTGCCAGCGGGAGGGTTTTAGCTCTGGCTGGGGCCAACGTCCTGACTTTC. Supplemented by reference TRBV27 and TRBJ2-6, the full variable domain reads EAQVTQNPRYLITVTGKKLTVTCSQNMNHEYMSWYRQDPGLGLRQIYYSMNVEVTDKGDVPEGYKVSRKEKRNFPLILESPSPNQTSLYFCASGRVLALAGANVLTFGAGSRLTVL.

CDR3 DNA: TGTGCCAGCAGCAAAGCGCAGGCAGGGGTTCTAAGCAATCAGCCCCAGCATTTT. Protein product: CASSKAQAGVLSNQPQHF. The chain uses TRBV21-1 and TRBJ1-5; the DNA was not used to check the table's D call, TRBD1. TRBV21-1 is tagged as a pseudogene. CDR3 length equals 18 residues.

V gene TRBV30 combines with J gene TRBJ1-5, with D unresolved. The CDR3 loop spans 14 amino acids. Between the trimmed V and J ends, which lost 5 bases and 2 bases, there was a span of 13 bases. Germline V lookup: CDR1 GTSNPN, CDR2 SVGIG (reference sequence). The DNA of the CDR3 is TGTGCCTGGCGGTCTGGGAAGGGCAATCAGCCCCAGCATTTT. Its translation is CAWRSGKGNQPQHF.

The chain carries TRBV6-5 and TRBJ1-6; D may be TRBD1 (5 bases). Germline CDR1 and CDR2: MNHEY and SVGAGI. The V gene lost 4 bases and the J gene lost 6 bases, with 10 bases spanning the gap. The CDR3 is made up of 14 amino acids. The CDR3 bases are TGTGCCAGCAGTTGGGGGGGAGCTAATTCACCCCTCCACTTT. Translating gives CASSWGGANSPLHF.

For the CDR3, the DNA is TGTGCCAGCAGCCTGAAGGGGGAACTGTTCTTC. Its translation: CASSLKGELFF. The V and J genes are TRBV7-3 and TRBJ2-1, with a weak D call TRBD1 (6 bases). This CDR3 spans 11 amino acids. V was pared by 5 bases and J by 15 bases, with 14 bases between. The V gene's germline CDR1 is SGHTA and CDR2 FQGTGA.

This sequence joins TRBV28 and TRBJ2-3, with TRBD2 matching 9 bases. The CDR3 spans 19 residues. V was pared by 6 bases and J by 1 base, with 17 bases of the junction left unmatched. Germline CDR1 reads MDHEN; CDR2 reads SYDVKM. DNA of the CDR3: TGTGCCAGCAGCGGAGAGGGCGGGAGGGCCTATCGGCGCACAGATACGCAGTATTTT. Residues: CASSGEGGRAYRRTDTQYF.

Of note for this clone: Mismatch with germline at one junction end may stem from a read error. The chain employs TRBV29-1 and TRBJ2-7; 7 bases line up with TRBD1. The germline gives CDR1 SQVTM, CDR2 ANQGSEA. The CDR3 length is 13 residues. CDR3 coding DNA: TGCAGCGTGGAAGTGACAGGGTCCTACGAGCAGTACTTC. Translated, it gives CSVEVTGSYEQYF.

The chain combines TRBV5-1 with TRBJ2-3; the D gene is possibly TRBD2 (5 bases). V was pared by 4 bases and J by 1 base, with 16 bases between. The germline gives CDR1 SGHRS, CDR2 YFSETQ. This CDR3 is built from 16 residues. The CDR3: CASSGIGSRGTDTQYF. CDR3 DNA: TGCGCCAGCAGCGGCATTGGGAGTCGGGGCACAGATACGCAGTATTTT.

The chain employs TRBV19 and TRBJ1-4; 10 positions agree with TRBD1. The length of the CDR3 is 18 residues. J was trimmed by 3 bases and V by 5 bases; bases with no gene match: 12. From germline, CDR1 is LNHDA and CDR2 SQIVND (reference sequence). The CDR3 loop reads CASSSPTGGGRPNEKLFF. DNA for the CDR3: TGTGCCAGTAGTTCACCGACAGGGGGCGGAAGACCTAATGAAAAACTGTTTTTT.

CDR3 amino acids: CASSASTGVNQPQHF. The CDR3 DNA follows: TGTGCCAGCTCAGCCTCGACAGGGGTCAATCAGCCCCAGCATTTT. The chain links TRBV18 to TRBJ1-5; TRBD1 matches 8 bases. The V and J ends lost 5 bases and 3 bases, in that order; junction bases with no gene match: 6. Germline V gene lookup returns CDR1 KGHSH and CDR2 LQKENI. The CDR3 contains 15 residues.

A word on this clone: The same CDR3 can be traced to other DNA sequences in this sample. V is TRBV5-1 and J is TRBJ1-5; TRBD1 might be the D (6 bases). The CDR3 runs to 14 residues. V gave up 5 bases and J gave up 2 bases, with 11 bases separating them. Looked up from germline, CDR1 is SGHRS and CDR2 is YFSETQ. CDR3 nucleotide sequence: TGCGCCAGCAGTCCCAGGGGAGGCAATCAGCCCCAGCATTTT. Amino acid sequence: CASSPRGGNQPQHF.

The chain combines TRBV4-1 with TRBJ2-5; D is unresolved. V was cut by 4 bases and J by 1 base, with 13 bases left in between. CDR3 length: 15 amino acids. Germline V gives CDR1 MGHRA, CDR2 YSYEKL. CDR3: CASSRQTPAQETQYF. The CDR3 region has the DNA TGCGCCAGCAGCCGGCAGACACCTGCCCAAGAGACCCAGTACTTC.

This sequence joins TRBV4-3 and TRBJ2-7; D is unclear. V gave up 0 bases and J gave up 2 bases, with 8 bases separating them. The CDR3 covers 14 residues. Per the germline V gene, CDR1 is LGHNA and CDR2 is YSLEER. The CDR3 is CASSQETAAYEQYF. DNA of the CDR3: TGCGCCAGCAGCCAAGAAACGGCAGCCTACGAGCAGTACTTC.

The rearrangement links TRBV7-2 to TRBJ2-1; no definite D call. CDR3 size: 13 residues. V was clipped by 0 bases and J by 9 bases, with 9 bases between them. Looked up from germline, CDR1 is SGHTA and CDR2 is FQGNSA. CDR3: CASSLAYLSEQFF. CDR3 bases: TGTGCCAGCAGCTTAGCCTACTTGAGTGAGCAGTTCTTC.

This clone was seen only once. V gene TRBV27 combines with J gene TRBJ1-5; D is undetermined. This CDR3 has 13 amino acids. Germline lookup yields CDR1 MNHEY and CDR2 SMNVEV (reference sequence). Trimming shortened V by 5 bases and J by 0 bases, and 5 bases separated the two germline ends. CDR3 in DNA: TGTGCCAGCAGTGCACATAGCAATCAGCCCCAGCATTTT. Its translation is CASSAHSNQPQHF.

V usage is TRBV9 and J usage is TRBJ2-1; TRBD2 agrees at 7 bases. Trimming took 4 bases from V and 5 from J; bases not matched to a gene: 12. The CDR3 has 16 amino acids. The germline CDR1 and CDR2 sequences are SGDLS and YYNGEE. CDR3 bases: TGTGCCAGCAGCTCCCGTGCAGCGGGAACCCACAATGAGCAGTTCTTC. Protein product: CASSSRAAGTHNEQFF.

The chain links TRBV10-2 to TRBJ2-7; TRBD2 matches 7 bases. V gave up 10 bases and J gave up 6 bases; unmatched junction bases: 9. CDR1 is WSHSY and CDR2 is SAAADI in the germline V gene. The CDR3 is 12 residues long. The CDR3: CATSDPGGEQYF. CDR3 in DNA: TGCGCCACCTCAGACCCGGGGGGCGAGCAGTACTTC.

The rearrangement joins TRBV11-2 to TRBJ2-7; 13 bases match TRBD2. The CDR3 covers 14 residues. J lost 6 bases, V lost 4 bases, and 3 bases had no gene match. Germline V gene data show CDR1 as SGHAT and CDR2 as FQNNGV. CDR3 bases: TGTGCCAGCAGCTCGGGACTAGCGGGGCGCGAGCAGTACTTC. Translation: CASSSGLAGREQYF. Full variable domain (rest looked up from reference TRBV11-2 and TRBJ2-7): EAGVAQSPRYKIIEKRQSVAFWCNPISGHATLYWYQQILGQGPKLLIQFQNNGVVDDSQLPKDRFSAERLKGVDSTLKIQPAKLEDSAVYLCASSSGLAGREQYFGPGTRLTVT.

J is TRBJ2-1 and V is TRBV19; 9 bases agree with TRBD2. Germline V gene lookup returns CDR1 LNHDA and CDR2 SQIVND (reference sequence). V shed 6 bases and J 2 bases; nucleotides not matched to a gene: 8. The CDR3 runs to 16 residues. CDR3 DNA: TGTGCCAGTAGGGGGCGGGAGGGCCGTGCCTACAATGAGCAGTTCTTC. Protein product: CASRGREGRAYNEQFF.

The CDR3 bases are TGTGCCAGCAGCTTAGAGGAGACTCATGGCTACACCTTC. Its protein is CASSLEETHGYTF. V usage is TRBV7-9 and J usage is TRBJ1-2; D unresolved. V was clipped by 1 base and J by 6 bases, with 9 bases between them. The CDR3 runs 13 residues. Germline loops: CDR1 SEHNR, CDR2 FQNEAQ (reference sequence).

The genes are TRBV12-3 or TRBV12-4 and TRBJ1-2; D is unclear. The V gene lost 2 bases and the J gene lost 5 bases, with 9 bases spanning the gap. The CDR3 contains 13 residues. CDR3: CASSLRVSYGYTF. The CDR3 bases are TGTGCCAGCAGTTTAAGGGTCTCTTATGGCTACACCTTC.

The CDR3 sequence is CASSLGAGVREQYF. The DNA for the CDR3 is TGTGCCAGCAGCTTAGGTGCGGGAGTGCGGGAGCAGTACTTC. J is TRBJ2-7 and V is TRBV7-9; 7 nucleotides match TRBD2. This CDR3 is built from 14 residues. From germline, CDR1 is SEHNR and CDR2 FQNEAQ (reference sequence). V lost 1 base to trimming and J lost 7 bases; unmatched junction nucleotides: 7.

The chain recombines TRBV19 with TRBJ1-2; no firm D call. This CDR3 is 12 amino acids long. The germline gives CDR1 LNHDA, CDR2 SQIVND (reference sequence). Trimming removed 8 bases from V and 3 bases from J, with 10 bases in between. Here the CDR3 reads CASGRGDYGYTF. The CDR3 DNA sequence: TGTGCCAGTGGGAGAGGTGACTATGGCTACACCTTC.

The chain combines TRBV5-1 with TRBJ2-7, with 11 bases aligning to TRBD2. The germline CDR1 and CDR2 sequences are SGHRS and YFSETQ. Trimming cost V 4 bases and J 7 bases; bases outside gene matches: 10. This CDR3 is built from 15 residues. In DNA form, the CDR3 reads TGCGCCAGCAGCGATTTAGCGGGAGGGCCTGGGGAGCAGTACTTC. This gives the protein CASSDLAGGPGEQYF.